The 31 T cell receptor beta chains reported below all come from one sample, sequenced in a study of cytomegalovirus exposure and HLA in healthy donors. PCR used 60 Vbeta primers and 13 Jbeta primers. Repertoires were generated with immunoSEQ multiplex PCR, while TCRdb's copy carries only in-frame clones and drops some. Here the sample spans about 200,000 clones, 87% being singletons. The specimen sequenced was PBMCs. The receptors were sampled from a man aged 30-40 years in good health and CMV-seronegative.

This clone was seen only once. CDR3 in DNA: TGTGCCAGCAGTACCCGTGGGGGGTTCGCCAACGAGCAGTACTTC. This sequence encodes CASSTRGGFANEQYF. The chain uses TRBV6-1 and TRBJ2-7, with a weak D call TRBD2 (6 bases). CDR1 and CDR2 (germline): MNHNS, SASEGT. Between the trimmed V and J ends, which lost 5 bases and 5 bases, there was a span of 19 bases. The CDR3 has 15 residues.

V is TRBV5-4 and J is TRBJ1-4; 9 bases align to TRBD1. The CDR3 totals 16 residues. The germline gives CDR1 SGHNT, CDR2 YYREEE (reference sequence). Trimming cost V 4 bases and J 7 bases; bases outside gene matches: 11. The CDR3 region is CASSLAGQGIGEKLFF. DNA for the CDR3: TGTGCCAGCAGCCTCGCGGGACAGGGAATTGGTGAAAAACTGTTTTTT. Variable domain in full (rest from reference TRBV5-4 and TRBJ1-4): ETGVTQSPTHLIKTRGQQVTLRCSSQSGHNTVSWYQQALGQGPQFIFQYYREEENGRGNFPPRFSGLQFPNYSSELNVNALELDDSALYLCASSLAGQGIGEKLFFGSGTQLSVL.

V is TRBV2 and J is TRBJ2-2, with TRBD1 matching over 8 bases. In germline, CDR1 is SNHLY, CDR2 FYNNEI. Germline trimming cut 6 bases from V and 2 bases from J; bases unmatched to any gene: 5. This CDR3 comprises 15 residues. CDR3 loop: CASRGGTGNTGELFF. CDR3 coding DNA: TGTGCCAGCAGGGGCGGGACAGGTAACACCGGGGAGCTGTTTTTT. Variable domain in full (rest from reference TRBV2 and TRBJ2-2): EPEVTQTPSHQVTQMGQEVILRCVPISNHLYFYWYRQILGQKVEFLVSFYNNEISEKSEIFDDQFSVERPDGSNFTLKIRSTKLEDSAMYFCASRGGTGNTGELFFGEGSRLTVL.

Written as DNA, the CDR3 is TGTGCCTGGAGGACAGGGGGCGAAAATCAGCCCCAGCATTTT. It yields the protein CAWRTGGENQPQHF. V is TRBV30 and J is TRBJ1-5, with 10 bases aligning to TRBD1. After removal of 3 bases from V and 4 bases from J, the junction contained 3 bases not matched to a gene. Germline V gene lookup returns CDR1 GTSNPN and CDR2 SVGIG (reference sequence). The CDR3 runs to 14 residues.

The rearrangement joins TRBV19 to TRBJ1-1, with D perhaps matching TRBD1 (5 bases). Germline V gene sequence: CDR1 LNHDA, CDR2 SQIVND (reference sequence). Trimming stripped 3 bases from V and 0 bases from J, with 14 bases between. This CDR3 has 16 residues. Here the CDR3 reads CASSIGQGRMNTEAFF. CDR3 sequence (DNA): TGTGCCAGTAGTATCGGGCAGGGAAGGATGAACACTGAAGCTTTCTTT.

The chain employs TRBV7-9 and TRBJ2-1; perhaps TRBD2 as D (6 bases). The V end was cut by 2 bases, the J end by 7 bases, with 6 bases between. The germline CDR1 and CDR2 sequences are SEHNR and FQNEAQ (reference sequence). The CDR3 length is 12 residues. The CDR3 DNA follows: TGTGCCAGCAGCTTAAGCGGGAATGAGCAGTTCTTC. This sequence encodes CASSLSGNEQFF.

A remark on this clone: The same CDR3 can be traced to other DNA sequences in this sample. The chain links TRBV9 to TRBJ2-7, with 7 bases aligning to TRBD1. The CDR3 runs 15 residues. Germline assignment: CDR1 SGDLS and CDR2 YYNGEE. The V gene end was trimmed by 2 bases and the J gene end by 0 bases; junction bases not matched to a gene: 5. CDR3: CASSVGTESSYEQYF. CDR3 DNA sequence: TGTGCCAGCAGCGTCGGGACAGAGAGCTCCTACGAGCAGTACTTC.

The rearrangement joins TRBV6-5 to TRBJ2-3; D is unclear. Germline lookup yields CDR1 MNHEY and CDR2 SVGAGI. V was cut by 10 bases and J by 0 bases, with 2 bases left in between. CDR3 length equals 10 residues. CDR3 loop: CATSTDTQYF. CDR3 nucleotides: TGTGCCACAAGCACAGATACGCAGTATTTT.

The chain couples TRBV12-1 to TRBJ1-2. TRBV12-1 counts as a pseudogene. The CDR3 is made up of 18 amino acids. The CDR3 is CASSFGGTPTPHLVVYTF. CDR3 in DNA: TGTGCCAGCAGCTTTGGTGGGACTCCCACACCTCACCTGGTGGTCTACACCTTC.

The chain couples TRBV7-2 to TRBJ2-3, with 7 bases aligning to TRBD2. The V segment lost 5 bases and the J segment 3 bases; nucleotides outside the gene matches: 11. CDR3 length: 16 residues. Germline V CDR1 and CDR2: SGHTA, FQGNSA. CDR3 nucleotide sequence: TGTGCCAGCAGCCCATGGGGGGGAGCGGTGACAGATACGCAGTATTTT. It is translated as CASSPWGGAVTDTQYF.

V gene TRBV6-6 combines with J gene TRBJ1-5, with 11 bases that match TRBD1. The J segment lost 6 bases and the V segment lost 6 bases, leaving 7 bases of the junction unmatched. Germline assignment: CDR1 MNHNY and CDR2 SVGAGI (reference sequence). The CDR3 runs 15 residues. In DNA form, the CDR3 reads TGTGCCAGCAGCACCTACGGGACAGGGGGTCAGCCCCAGCATTTT. It yields the protein CASSTYGTGGQPQHF.

The chain combines TRBV5-4 with TRBJ2-1, with 9 positions matching TRBD1. The CDR3 has 15 residues. Germline CDR1 is SGHNT and CDR2 is YYREEE (reference sequence). The V gene end was trimmed by 4 bases and the J gene end by 2 bases; junction bases not matched to a gene: 4. The CDR3 bases are TGTGCCAGCAGCCCCGGGACAGGGACCTACAATGAGCAGTTCTTC. The encoded protein is CASSPGTGTYNEQFF. The whole variable domain, filled in from reference TRBV5-4 and TRBJ2-1, reads ETGVTQSPTHLIKTRGQQVTLRCSSQSGHNTVSWYQQALGQGPQFIFQYYREEENGRGNFPPRFSGLQFPNYSSELNVNALELDDSALYLCASSPGTGTYNEQFFGPGTRLTVL.

This chain uses TRBV19 with TRBJ2-1; possible D gene TRBD1, 6 bases. The CDR3 is made up of 15 amino acids. Germline lookup yields CDR1 LNHDA and CDR2 SQIVND (reference sequence). V lost 6 bases, J lost 0 bases, and 12 bases lay in between. CDR3 loop: CASSRDTFSYNEQFF. In DNA form, the CDR3 reads TGTGCCAGTAGCCGGGACACTTTCTCCTACAATGAGCAGTTCTTC. The full variable domain, completed using reference TRBV19 and TRBJ2-1, is DGGITQSPKYLFRKEGQNVTLSCEQNLNHDAMYWYRQDPGQGLRLIYYSQIVNDFQKGDIAEGYSVSREKKESFPLTVTSAQKNPTAFYLCASSRDTFSYNEQFFGPGTRLTVL.

This clone was counted a single time. The V gene is TRBV7-9, the J gene TRBJ2-1; TRBD1 aligns across 10 bases. The length of the CDR3 is 17 residues. V lost 5 bases, J lost 7 bases, and 14 bases stayed unmatched. Germline V gene sequence: CDR1 SEHNR, CDR2 FQNEAQ (reference sequence). CDR3 sequence (DNA): TGTGCCAGCAGCCCCACGAGGGGACAGGGGCCTTTGAATGAGCAGTTCTTC. As protein: CASSPTRGQGPLNEQFF.

The CDR3 sequence: CASSYSTENEQFF. In DNA, the CDR3 is TGTGCCAGCAGTTACTCGACGGAGAATGAGCAGTTCTTC. The chain uses TRBV6-6 and TRBJ2-1, with D hard to call. Germline CDR1 and CDR2: MNHNY and SVGAGI (reference sequence). Trimming removed 0 bases at V and 7 bases at J, with 7 bases between. The CDR3 loop spans 13 amino acids.

V gene TRBV10-2 combines with J gene TRBJ2-5; TRBD2 matches at 8 bases. After removal of 3 bases from V and 8 bases from J, the junction contained 8 bases not matched to a gene. This CDR3 spans 14 amino acids. Germline V gene sequence: CDR1 WSHSY, CDR2 SAAADI. The CDR3 protein is CASSEVAGTPTQYF. The CDR3 coding sequence is TGCGCCAGCAGTGAAGTAGCGGGGACCCCCACCCAGTACTTC.

J is TRBJ2-7 and V is TRBV7-2; 10 bases line up with TRBD1. V was pared by 5 bases and J by 1 base, with 8 bases of the junction left unmatched. The CDR3 loop spans 16 amino acids. Germline CDR1 reads SGHTA; CDR2 reads FQGNSA. In DNA form, the CDR3 reads TGTGCCAGCAGCCTATCTTCGGGACAGGGGTCCTACGAGCAGTACTTC. Translation gives CASSLSSGQGSYEQYF.

As regards this clone: A junction end diverges from the germline sequence, so it may reflect a read error. The chain carries TRBV6-5 and TRBJ1-2; 9 positions match TRBD1. Germline V lookup: CDR1 MNHEY, CDR2 SVGAGI. The CDR3 totals 14 residues. In DNA form, the CDR3 reads TGTGCCAGCAGTAGGACAGGGGAGGAGGATGGTTACACCTTC. Protein sequence: CASSRTGEEDGYTF.

This chain connects TRBV4-1 to TRBJ2-7, with D maybe TRBD2 (6 bases). V dropped 0 bases and J dropped 3 bases, with 18 bases sitting between them. CDR1 is MGHRA and CDR2 is YSYEKL in the germline V gene. This CDR3 comprises 17 residues. CDR3 DNA: TGCGCCAGCAGCCAAGATCGGGGCGGGACCGGTGTCTACGAGCAGTACTTC. Its translation is CASSQDRGGTGVYEQYF.

V is TRBV15 and J is TRBJ1-1; tentatively, D is TRBD1 (5 bases). V was trimmed by 1 base and J by 4 bases, leaving 22 bases between them. Germline loops: CDR1 LNHNV, CDR2 YYDKDF (reference sequence). The CDR3 is 18 amino acids. CDR3 DNA sequence: TGTGCCACCAGCAGAGCTGAGCCCTTTTCAGGGATCCCCACTGAAGCTTTCTTT. This encodes CATSRAEPFSGIPTEAFF.

The chain employs TRBV28 and TRBJ2-6; 9 bases line up with TRBD1. With V trimmed by 1 base and J by 6 bases, 10 bases remained unmatched. This CDR3 is 18 amino acids long. Germline V gene sequence: CDR1 MDHEN, CDR2 SYDVKM. CDR3 coding DNA: TGTGCCAGCAGTTTATCGGGGACAGGGCGGCTCCTGGCCAACGTCCTGACTTTC. This translates into CASSLSGTGRLLANVLTF. Complete variable domain (other parts from reference TRBV28 and TRBJ2-6): DVKVTQSSRYLVKRTGEKVFLECVQDMDHENMFWYRQDPGLGLRLIYFSYDVKMKEKGDIPEGYSVSREKKERFSLILESASTNQTSMYLCASSLSGTGRLLANVLTFGAGSRLTVL.

This chain uses TRBV29-1 with TRBJ1-2; no clear D. This CDR3 has 12 residues. The V end lost 1 base, the J end lost 5 bases, and 8 bases lay between the germline ends. The germline V gene encodes CDR1 SQVTM and CDR2 ANQGSEA. CDR3 nucleotides: TGCAGCGTTGAAGGGCTCGAATATGGCTACACCTTC. Encoded protein: CSVEGLEYGYTF.

V is TRBV6-5 and J is TRBJ1-2, with 8 bases that match TRBD1. The CDR3 has 15 residues. Per the germline V gene, CDR1 is MNHEY and CDR2 is SVGAGI. After removal of 6 bases from V and 3 bases from J, the junction contained 9 bases not matched to a gene. The DNA of the CDR3 is TGTGCCAGCAGAGTTACCGGGACAGGCCACTATGGCTACACCTTC. Amino acid sequence: CASRVTGTGHYGYTF.

The chain couples TRBV29-1 to TRBJ2-7; TRBD1 matches 9 bases. In germline, CDR1 is SQVTM, CDR2 ANQGSEA. V shed 4 bases, J shed 6 bases, and the junction held 10 bases outside the gene matches. The CDR3 contains 14 residues. The CDR3, as DNA: TGCAGCGTTGCAGGGGGACAGGGACCCAGCGAGCAGTACTTC. Its translation: CSVAGGQGPSEQYF.

CDR3 region: CASIPWDSEKLFF. CDR3 nucleotide sequence: TGCGCCAGCATTCCATGGGACAGTGAAAAACTGTTTTTT. This chain connects TRBV10-1 to TRBJ1-4; 7 positions agree with TRBD1. The length of the CDR3 is 13 residues. V dropped 7 bases and J dropped 7; count of bases not matched to a gene: 6. Germline V gene data show CDR1 as WNHNN and CDR2 as SYGVQD (reference sequence).

The chain carries TRBV11-2 and TRBJ2-4; tentatively, D is TRBD2 (5 bases). V was shortened by 1 base and J by 0 bases, with 10 bases between the two germline ends. Germline-derived CDR1 and CDR2 are SGHAT and FQNNGV. The CDR3 extends over 16 amino acids. CDR3 sequence: CASSLVPRAAKNIQYF. CDR3 bases: TGTGCCAGCAGCTTAGTACCGCGGGCAGCCAAAAACATTCAGTACTTC.

The chain has TRBV4-1 and TRBJ2-5, with a tentative D call TRBD2 (6 bases). The CDR3 is 16 residues long. Germline V lookup: CDR1 MGHRA, CDR2 YSYEKL. V was pared by 0 bases and J by 5 bases, with 16 bases between. This CDR3 reads CASSQDPGVGYETQYF. The CDR3 DNA reads as TGCGCCAGCAGCCAAGACCCGGGGGTAGGCTATGAGACCCAGTACTTC.

The rearrangement uses TRBV28 and TRBJ1-1; D unresolved. The germline gives CDR1 MDHEN, CDR2 SYDVKM. The CDR3 is 13 residues long. Between the trimmed V and J ends, which lost 7 bases and 2 bases, there was a span of 11 bases. CDR3 region: CASTGDSNTEAFF. Written as DNA, the CDR3 is TGTGCCAGCACTGGAGACTCAAACACTGAAGCTTTCTTT. The complete variable domain, with remaining parts taken from reference TRBV28 and TRBJ1-1, reads DVKVTQSSRYLVKRTGEKVFLECVQDMDHENMFWYRQDPGLGLRLIYFSYDVKMKEKGDIPEGYSVSREKKERFSLILESASTNQTSMYLCASTGDSNTEAFFGQGTRLTVV.

CDR3 protein: CASSQEGGLETGELFF. The CDR3 DNA reads as TGCGCCAGCAGCCAAGAAGGGGGTCTGGAAACTGGGGAGCTGTTTTTT. The J gene is TRBJ2-2, the V gene TRBV4-1; D might be TRBD1 (6 bases). V was trimmed by 0 bases and J by 8 bases, leaving 16 bases between them. Germline-derived CDR1 and CDR2 are MGHRA and YSYEKL. CDR3 length: 16 amino acids.

The V gene is TRBV6-5, the J gene TRBJ1-5; D gene unclear. V was cut by 0 bases and J by 6 bases, with 12 bases left in between. Germline assignment: CDR1 MNHEY and CDR2 SVGAGI. This CDR3 is built from 15 residues. The DNA of the CDR3 is TGTGCCAGCAGTTACTCGGCGGGTAGCGGTCAGCCCCAGCATTTT. This sequence encodes CASSYSAGSGQPQHF.

V usage is TRBV5-1 and J usage is TRBJ1-1, with 10 bases fitting TRBD1. The CDR3 extends over 14 amino acids. Germline CDR1 SGHRS, CDR2 YFSETQ. V lost 4 bases and J lost 4; bases outside the gene matches: 4. DNA for the CDR3: TGCGCCAGCAGCCTTCGACAGGGGGCCACTGAAGCTTTCTTT. Encoded protein: CASSLRQGATEAFF.